This TCR beta chain derives from a study of T-cell reconstitution after alpha-beta-depleted transplantation in children (dated by TCRdb to 2016 to 2017). At the level of the whole study: T-cell immune reconstitution after TCRalphabeta/CD19-depleted allogeneic hematopoietic cell transplantation in children was quantitatively tracked in the study by means of TCR repertoire profiling. Study-wide conclusions, independent of this receptor: About two months after transplant, the apparently early recovery of alphabetaT-cell counts reportedly depended on just several hundred clones that had expanded rapidly and came from non-depleted graft cells. The frequencies of hyperexpanded clones fell over the following months, and after one year, T-cell counts and TCRbeta diversity were mostly attributed to newly produced T cells. In some patients, the high TCRbeta diversity seen at day 60 was put down to recipient T cells and intrathymic progenitors that had survived conditioning.

The CDR3 covers 15 residues, taking in both the cysteine and the phenylalanine. Just the 45-base CDR3 DNA is kept, in frame starting at base 1. V trim: 4 bases; J trim: 4 bases; unmatched bases: 3. CDR1 and CDR2 are read off the germline V gene (reference sequence) as LGHDT and YNNKEL. This clonotype has ten or more counts. Which antigen it targets is not known. The sample holds no much larger clone one base away, and base qualities are not on file. The treatment or condition label of this sample denotes: allogeneic hematopoietic cell transplantation with graft depleted of TCRalphabeta T cells and CD19 B cells. The transplant recipients were children given TCRalphabeta/CD19-depleted allogeneic hematopoietic cell grafts. To prepare the library, PCR was applied. TCRdb lists the instrument as Illumina HiSeq 2500. TCR library preparation used molecular barcoding, with unique molecular identifiers applied to normalize quantification of the TCRbeta repertoire. TCRdb reran the public reads through fastp at Q25 and MiXCR, keeping productive beta chains. All rows with the same CDR3 protein become a single entry with the most common DNA and genes. The sample has 200,000 to 250,000 distinct CDR3 sequences on record, approximately 11% of them singletons. The ten largest clonotypes hold over 25% of the sample.

Sequenced material: PBMCs, taken before TCRalphabeta/CD19-depleted stem cell transplant. The TCR originated in a child younger than two with acute myeloid leukemia, due to receive a stem cell transplant. This sequence uses TRBV3-1 and TRBJ2-2; TRBD1 fits 10 bases in the junction. The DNA sequence reads TGTGCCAGCAGCCTCCGGGACAGGGGCACCGGGGAGCTGTTTTTT. Its product reads: CASSLRDRGTGELFF.